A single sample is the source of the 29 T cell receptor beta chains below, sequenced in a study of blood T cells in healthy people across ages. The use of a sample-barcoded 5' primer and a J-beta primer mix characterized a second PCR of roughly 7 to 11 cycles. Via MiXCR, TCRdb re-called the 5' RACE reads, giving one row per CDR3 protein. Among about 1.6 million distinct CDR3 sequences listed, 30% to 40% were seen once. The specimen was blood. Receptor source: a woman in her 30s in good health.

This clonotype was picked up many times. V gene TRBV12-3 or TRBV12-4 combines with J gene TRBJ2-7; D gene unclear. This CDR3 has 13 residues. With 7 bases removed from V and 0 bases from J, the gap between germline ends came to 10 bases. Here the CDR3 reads CASTPGSSYEQYF. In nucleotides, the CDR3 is TGTGCCAGCACCCCAGGCAGCTCCTACGAGCAGTACTTC.

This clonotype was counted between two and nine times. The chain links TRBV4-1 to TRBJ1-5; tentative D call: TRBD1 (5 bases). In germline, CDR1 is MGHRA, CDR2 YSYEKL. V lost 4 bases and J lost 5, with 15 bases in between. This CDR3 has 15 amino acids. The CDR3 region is CASSLYRSSDQPQHF. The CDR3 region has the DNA TGCGCCAGCAGCCTCTACAGGTCGTCGGATCAGCCCCAGCATTTT.

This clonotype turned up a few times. The CDR3 DNA follows: TGTGCCAGCATCCGGACTAGCGGGCCTTACGAGCAGTACTTC. It yields the protein CASIRTSGPYEQYF. V is TRBV7-9 and J is TRBJ2-7, with 11 bases that match TRBD2. The CDR3 is made up of 14 amino acids. V shed 7 bases, J shed 4 bases, and the junction held 6 bases outside the gene matches. Germline CDR1 reads SEHNR; CDR2 reads FQNEAQ (reference sequence).

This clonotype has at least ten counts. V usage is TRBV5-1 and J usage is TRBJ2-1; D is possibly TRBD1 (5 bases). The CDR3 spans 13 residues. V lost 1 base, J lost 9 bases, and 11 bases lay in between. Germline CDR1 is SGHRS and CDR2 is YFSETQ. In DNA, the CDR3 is TGCGCCAGCAGCTTGTATCAGGGCCGTGAGCAGTTCTTC. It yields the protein CASSLYQGREQFF.

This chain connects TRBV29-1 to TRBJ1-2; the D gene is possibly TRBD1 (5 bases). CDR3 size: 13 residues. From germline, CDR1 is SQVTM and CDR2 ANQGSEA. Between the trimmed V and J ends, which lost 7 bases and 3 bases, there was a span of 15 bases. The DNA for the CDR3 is TGCAGCGCTGCCGGGGGTATGGACTATGGCTACACCTTC. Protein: CSAAGGMDYGYTF.

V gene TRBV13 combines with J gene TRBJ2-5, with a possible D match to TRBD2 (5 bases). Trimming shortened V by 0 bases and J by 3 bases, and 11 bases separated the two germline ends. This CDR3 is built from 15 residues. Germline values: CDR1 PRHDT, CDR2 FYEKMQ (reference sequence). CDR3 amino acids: CASSLGRLAEETQYF. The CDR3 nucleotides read TGTGCCAGCAGCTTAGGACGTCTAGCAGAAGAGACCCAGTACTTC. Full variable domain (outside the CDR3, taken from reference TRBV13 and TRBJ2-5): AAGVIQSPRHLIKEKRETATLKCYPIPRHDTVYWYQQGPGQDPQFLISFYEKMQSDKGSIPDRFSAQQFSDYHSELNMSSLELGDSALYFCASSLGRLAEETQYFGPGTRLLVL.

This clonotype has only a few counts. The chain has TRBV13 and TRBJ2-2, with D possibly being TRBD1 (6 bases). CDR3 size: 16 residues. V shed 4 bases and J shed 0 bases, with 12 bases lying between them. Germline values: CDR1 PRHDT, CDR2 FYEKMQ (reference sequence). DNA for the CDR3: TGTGCCAGCAGCTGGCTGGGACAAGCGAACACCGGGGAGCTGTTTTTT. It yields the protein CASSWLGQANTGELFF. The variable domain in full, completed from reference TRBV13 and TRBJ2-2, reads AAGVIQSPRHLIKEKRETATLKCYPIPRHDTVYWYQQGPGQDPQFLISFYEKMQSDKGSIPDRFSAQQFSDYHSELNMSSLELGDSALYFCASSWLGQANTGELFFGEGSRLTVL.

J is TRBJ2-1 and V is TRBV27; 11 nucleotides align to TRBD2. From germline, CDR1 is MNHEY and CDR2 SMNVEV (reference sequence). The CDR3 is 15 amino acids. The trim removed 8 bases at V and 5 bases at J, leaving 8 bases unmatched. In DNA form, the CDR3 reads TGTGCCAGCGGCCCCGGGACTAGCGGTAACAATGAGCAGTTCTTC. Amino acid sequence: CASGPGTSGNNEQFF.

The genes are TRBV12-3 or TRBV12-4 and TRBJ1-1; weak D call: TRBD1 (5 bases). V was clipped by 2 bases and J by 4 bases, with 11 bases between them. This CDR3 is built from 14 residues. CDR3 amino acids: CASSLRGEPTEAFF. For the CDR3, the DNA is TGTGCCAGCAGTTTAAGGGGTGAGCCCACTGAAGCTTTCTTT.

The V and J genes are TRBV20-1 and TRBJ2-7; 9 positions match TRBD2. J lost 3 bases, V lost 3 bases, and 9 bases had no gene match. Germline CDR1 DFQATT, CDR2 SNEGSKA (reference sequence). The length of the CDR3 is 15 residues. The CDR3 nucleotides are TGCAGTGCTAGGGCCCTAGCGGGGCCCCGCTACGAGCAGTACTTC. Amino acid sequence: CSARALAGPRYEQYF.

As DNA, the CDR3 is TGTGCCAGCAGTCCCTTAGCGGGAGAATCGTACGAGCAGTACTTC. Its translation is CASSPLAGESYEQYF. This rearrangement joins TRBV12-3 or TRBV12-4 to TRBJ2-7, with 9 bases that match TRBD2. V was clipped by 5 bases and J by 4 bases; unmatched bases: 9. The CDR3 covers 15 residues.

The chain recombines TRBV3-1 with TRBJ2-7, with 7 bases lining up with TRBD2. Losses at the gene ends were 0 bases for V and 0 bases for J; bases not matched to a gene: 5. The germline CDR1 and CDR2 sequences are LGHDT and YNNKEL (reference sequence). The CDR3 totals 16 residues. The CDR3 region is CASSQDPGGSSYEQYF. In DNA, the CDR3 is TGTGCCAGCAGCCAAGATCCGGGCGGGAGCTCCTACGAGCAGTACTTC.

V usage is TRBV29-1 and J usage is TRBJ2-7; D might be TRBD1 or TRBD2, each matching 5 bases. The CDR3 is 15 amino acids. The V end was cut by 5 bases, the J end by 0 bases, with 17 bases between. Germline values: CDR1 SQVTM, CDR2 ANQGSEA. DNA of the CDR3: TGCAGCGTTAGAACCCGGGACCCAACCTCCTACGAGCAGTACTTC. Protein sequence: CSVRTRDPTSYEQYF.

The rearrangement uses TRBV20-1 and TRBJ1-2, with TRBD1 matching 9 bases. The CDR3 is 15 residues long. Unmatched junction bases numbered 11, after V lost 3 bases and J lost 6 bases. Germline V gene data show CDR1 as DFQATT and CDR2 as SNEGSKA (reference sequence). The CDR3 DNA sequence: TGCAGTGCTAGGGAACAGGGGGCGCTACGTAATGGCTACACCTTC. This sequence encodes CSAREQGALRNGYTF.

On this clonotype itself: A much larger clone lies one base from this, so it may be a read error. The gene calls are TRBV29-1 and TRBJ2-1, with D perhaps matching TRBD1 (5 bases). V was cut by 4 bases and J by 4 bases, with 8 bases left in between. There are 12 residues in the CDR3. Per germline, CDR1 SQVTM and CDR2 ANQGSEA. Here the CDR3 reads CSVAQDYNEQFF. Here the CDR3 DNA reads TGCAGCGTTGCACAGGATTACAATGAGCAGTTCTTC.

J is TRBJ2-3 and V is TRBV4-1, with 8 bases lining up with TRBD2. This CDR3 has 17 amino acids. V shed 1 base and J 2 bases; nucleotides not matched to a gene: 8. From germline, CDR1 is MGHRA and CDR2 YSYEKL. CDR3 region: CASSQAPLAAYTDTQYF. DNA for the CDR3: TGCGCCAGCAGCCAAGCCCCACTAGCGGCATACACAGATACGCAGTATTTT.

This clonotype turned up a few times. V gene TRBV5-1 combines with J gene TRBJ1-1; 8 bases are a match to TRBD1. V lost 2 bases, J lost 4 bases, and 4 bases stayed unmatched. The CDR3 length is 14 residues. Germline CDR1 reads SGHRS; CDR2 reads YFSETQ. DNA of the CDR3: TGCGCCAGCAGCTTTGACAGGGGACTCACTGAAGCTTTCTTT. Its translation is CASSFDRGLTEAFF.

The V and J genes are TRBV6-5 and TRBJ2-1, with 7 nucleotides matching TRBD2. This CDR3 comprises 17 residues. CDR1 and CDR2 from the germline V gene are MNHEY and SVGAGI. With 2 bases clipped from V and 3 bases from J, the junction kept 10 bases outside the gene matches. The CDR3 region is CASSYRSGGFYYNEQFF. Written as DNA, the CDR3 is TGTGCCAGCAGTTACCGTTCGGGGGGATTTTACTACAATGAGCAGTTCTTC.

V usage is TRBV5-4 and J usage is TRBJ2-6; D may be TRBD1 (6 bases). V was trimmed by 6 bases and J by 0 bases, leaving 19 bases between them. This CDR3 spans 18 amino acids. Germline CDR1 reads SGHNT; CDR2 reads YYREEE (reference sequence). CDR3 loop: CASTSRQGLDSGANVLTF. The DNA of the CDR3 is TGTGCCAGCACCTCTCGGCAGGGGTTAGACTCTGGGGCCAACGTCCTGACTTTC.

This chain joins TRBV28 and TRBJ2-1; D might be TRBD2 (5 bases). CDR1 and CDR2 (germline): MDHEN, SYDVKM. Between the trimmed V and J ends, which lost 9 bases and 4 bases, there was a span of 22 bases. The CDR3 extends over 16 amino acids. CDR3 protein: CASKKFQRSGYNEQFF. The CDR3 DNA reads TGTGCCAGTAAGAAATTTCAGCGGAGCGGATACAATGAGCAGTTCTTC.

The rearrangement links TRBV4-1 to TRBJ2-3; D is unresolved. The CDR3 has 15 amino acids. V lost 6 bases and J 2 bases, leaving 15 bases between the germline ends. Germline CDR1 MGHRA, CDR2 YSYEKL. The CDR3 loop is CASRKYTTLTDTQYF. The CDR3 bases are TGCGCCAGCAGAAAATACACGACCCTCACAGATACGCAGTATTTT.

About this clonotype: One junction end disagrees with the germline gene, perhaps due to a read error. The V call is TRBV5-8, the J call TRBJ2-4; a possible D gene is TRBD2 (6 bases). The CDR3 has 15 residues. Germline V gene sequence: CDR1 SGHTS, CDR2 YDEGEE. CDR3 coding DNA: TGTGTCAGCAGCTTGAGTAGGGGATGGGAGGACATTCAGTACTTC. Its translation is CVSSLSRGWEDIQYF.

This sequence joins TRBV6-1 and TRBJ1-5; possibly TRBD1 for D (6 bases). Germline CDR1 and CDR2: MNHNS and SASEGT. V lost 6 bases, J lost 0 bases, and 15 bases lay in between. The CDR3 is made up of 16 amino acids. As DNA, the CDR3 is TGTGCCAGCAGGAGACAGGTCCCTTATAGCAATCAGCCCCAGCATTTT. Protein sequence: CASRRQVPYSNQPQHF.

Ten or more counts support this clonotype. CDR3 DNA: TGCAGTGCTCCGGGACAGGGGACTAGCGGGAGCTCCTACGAGCAGTACTTC. The encoded protein is CSAPGQGTSGSSYEQYF. The chain recombines TRBV20-1 with TRBJ2-7; 14 nucleotides match TRBD2. V lost 5 bases, J lost 0 bases, and 9 bases stayed unmatched. The CDR3 is made up of 17 amino acids. Germline-derived CDR1 and CDR2 are DFQATT and SNEGSKA (reference sequence).

CDR3 amino acids: CSARDPYHEQYF. DNA of the CDR3: TGCAGTGCTAGAGATCCATACCACGAGCAGTACTTC. This chain uses TRBV20-1 with TRBJ2-7, with D hard to call. Between the trimmed V and J ends, which lost 0 bases and 5 bases, there was a span of 8 bases. This CDR3 has 12 residues. Per germline, CDR1 DFQATT and CDR2 SNEGSKA (reference sequence).

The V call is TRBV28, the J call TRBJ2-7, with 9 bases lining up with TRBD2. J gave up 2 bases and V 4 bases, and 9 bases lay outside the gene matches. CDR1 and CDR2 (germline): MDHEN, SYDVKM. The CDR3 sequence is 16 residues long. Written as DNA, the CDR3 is TGTGCCAGCAGTTCCGGCGGGAGGGCCAGGGCCTACGAGCAGTACTTC. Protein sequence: CASSSGGRARAYEQYF.

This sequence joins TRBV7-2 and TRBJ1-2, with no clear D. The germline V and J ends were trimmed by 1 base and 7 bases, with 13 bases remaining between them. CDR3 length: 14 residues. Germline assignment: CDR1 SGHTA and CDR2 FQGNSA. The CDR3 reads CASSLVAHVPGYTF. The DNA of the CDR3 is TGTGCCAGCAGCTTAGTAGCCCACGTCCCTGGCTACACCTTC. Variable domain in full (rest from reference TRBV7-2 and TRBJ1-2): GAGVSQSPSNKVTEKGKDVELRCDPISGHTALYWYRQSLGQGLEFLIYFQGNSAPDKSGLPSDRFSAERTGGSVSTLTIQRTQQEDSAVYLCASSLVAHVPGYTFGSGTRLTVV.

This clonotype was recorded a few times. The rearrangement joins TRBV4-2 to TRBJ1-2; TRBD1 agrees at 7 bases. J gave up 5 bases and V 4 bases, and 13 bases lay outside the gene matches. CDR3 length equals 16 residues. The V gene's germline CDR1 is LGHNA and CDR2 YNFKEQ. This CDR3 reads CASSLGNIGQAYGYTF. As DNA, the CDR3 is TGTGCCAGCAGCCTTGGGAACATCGGACAGGCTTATGGCTACACCTTC.

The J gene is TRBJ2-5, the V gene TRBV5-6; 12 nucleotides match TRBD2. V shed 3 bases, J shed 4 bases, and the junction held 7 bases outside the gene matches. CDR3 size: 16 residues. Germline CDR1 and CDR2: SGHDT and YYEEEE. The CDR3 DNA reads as TGTGCCAGCAGCTCTAGACTAGCGGGAGTTTCAGAGACCCAGTACTTC. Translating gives CASSSRLAGVSETQYF.